Each of the 2 T cell receptor beta chains below was sequenced from the same sample in a study of T cell responses to AZD1222 COVID-19 vaccine (dated by TCRdb to 2020 to 2023). Libraries were built with the immunoSEQ multiplex PCR assay. In TCRdb, the immuneACCESS table is reduced to in-frame sequences with V and J assigned. These tables do not hold every clone; where another copy was compared, an unresolved V gene accounts for under half, and the others remain unexplained. In all, the sample holds around 71,000 clones, and 80% of those were seen once. The ten biggest clones cover around 15% of the sample. The time point label corresponds to: about 28 days (+/-7) after the second vaccine dose. The material sequenced was peripheral blood, taken 28 days after the second AZD1222 dose. The receptors originated from an adult who received the AZD1222 COVID-19 vaccine.

The rearrangement joins TRBV5-4 to TRBJ1-6; 12 bases map to TRBD1. Germline CDR1 and CDR2: SGHNT and YYREEE (reference sequence). After removal of 4 bases from V and 6 bases from J, the junction contained 5 bases not matched to a gene. CDR3 length: 16 amino acids. The CDR3 reads CASSVGQGATNSPLHF. CDR3 DNA: TGTGCCAGCAGCGTGGGACAGGGGGCGACTAATTCACCCCTCCACTTT.

This clone was counted a single time. V is TRBV7-9 and J is TRBJ1-1, with D possibly matching TRBD1 (5 bases). Trimming removed 1 base from V and 4 bases from J, with 13 bases in between. Germline CDR1 and CDR2: SEHNR and FQNEAQ (reference sequence). This CDR3 has 15 residues. CDR3: CASSLDSGKGTEAFF. CDR3 sequence (DNA): TGTGCCAGCAGCTTAGATTCAGGGAAAGGCACTGAAGCTTTCTTT.